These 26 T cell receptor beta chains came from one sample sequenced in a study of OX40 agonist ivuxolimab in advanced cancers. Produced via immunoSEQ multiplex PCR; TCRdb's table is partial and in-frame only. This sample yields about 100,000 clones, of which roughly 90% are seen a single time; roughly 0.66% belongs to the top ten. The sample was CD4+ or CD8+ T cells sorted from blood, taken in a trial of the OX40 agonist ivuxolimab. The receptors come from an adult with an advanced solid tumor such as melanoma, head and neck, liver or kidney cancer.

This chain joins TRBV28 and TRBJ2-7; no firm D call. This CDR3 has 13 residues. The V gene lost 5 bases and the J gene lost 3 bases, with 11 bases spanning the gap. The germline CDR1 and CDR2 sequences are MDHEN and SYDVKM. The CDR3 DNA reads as TGTGCCAGCAGTCCTAGTGTTAGCTACGAGCAGTACTTC. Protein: CASSPSVSYEQYF. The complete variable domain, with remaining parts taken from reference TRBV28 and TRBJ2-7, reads DVKVTQSSRYLVKRTGEKVFLECVQDMDHENMFWYRQDPGLGLRLIYFSYDVKMKEKGDIPEGYSVSREKKERFSLILESASTNQTSMYLCASSPSVSYEQYFGPGTRLTVT.

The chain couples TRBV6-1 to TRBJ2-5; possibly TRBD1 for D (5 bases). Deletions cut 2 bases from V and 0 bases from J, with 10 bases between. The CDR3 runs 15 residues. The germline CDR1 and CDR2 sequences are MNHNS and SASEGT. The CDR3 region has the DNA TGTGCCAGCAGTGAATCGGACATTTACCAAGAGACCCAGTACTTC. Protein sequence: CASSESDIYQETQYF.

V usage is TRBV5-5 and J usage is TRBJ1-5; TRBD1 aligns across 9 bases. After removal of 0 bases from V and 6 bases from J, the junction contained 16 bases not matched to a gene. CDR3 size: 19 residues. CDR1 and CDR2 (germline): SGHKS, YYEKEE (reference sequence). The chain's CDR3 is CASSLDDQGQGSLLQPQHF. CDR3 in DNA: TGTGCCAGCAGCTTGGACGACCAGGGACAGGGAAGCTTGCTTCAGCCCCAGCATTTT.

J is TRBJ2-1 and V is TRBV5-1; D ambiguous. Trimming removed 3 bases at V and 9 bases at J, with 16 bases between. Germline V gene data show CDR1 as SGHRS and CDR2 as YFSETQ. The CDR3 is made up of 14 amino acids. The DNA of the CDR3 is TGCGCCAGCAGCTCCGCAGGACCCCCGGGTGAGCAGTTCTTC. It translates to CASSSAGPPGEQFF.

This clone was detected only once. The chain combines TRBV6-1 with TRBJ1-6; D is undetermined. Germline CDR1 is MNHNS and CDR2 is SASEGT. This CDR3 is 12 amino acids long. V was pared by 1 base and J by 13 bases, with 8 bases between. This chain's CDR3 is CASSEGVLPLHF. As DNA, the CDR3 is TGTGCCAGCAGTGAAGGGGTTCTGCCCCTCCACTTT.

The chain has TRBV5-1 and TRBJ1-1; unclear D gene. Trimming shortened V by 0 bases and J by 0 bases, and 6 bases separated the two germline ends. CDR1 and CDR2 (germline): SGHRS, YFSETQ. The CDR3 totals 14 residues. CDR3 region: CASSLEGLNTEAFF. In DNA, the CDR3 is TGCGCCAGCAGCTTGGAAGGACTGAACACTGAAGCTTTCTTT.

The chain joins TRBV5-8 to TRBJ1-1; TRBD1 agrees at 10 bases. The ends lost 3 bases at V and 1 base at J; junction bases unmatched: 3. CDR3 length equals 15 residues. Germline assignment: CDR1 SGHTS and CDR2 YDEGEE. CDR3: CASSWGQGTNTEAFF. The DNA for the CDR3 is TGTGCCAGCAGCTGGGGACAGGGGACGAACACTGAAGCTTTCTTT.

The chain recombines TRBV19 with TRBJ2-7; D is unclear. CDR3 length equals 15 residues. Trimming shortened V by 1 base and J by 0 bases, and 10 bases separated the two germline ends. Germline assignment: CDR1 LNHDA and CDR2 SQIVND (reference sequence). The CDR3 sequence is CASSIVFESSYEQYF. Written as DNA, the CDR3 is TGTGCCAGTAGTATAGTGTTCGAGAGCTCCTACGAGCAGTACTTC.

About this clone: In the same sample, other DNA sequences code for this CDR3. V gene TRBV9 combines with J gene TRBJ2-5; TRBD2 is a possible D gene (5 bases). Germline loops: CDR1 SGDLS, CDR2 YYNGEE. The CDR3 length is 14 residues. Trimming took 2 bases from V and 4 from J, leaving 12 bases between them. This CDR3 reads CASSVSGGRETQYF. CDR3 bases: TGTGCCAGCAGCGTTTCAGGAGGAAGAGAGACCCAGTACTTC.

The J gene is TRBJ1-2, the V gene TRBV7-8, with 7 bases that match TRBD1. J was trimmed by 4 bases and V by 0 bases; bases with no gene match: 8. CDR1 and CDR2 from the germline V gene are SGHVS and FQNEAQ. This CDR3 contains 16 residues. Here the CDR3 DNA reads TGTGCCAGCAGCTTAGCCGGGGCAGGGGGTGGCTATGGCTACACCTTC. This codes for CASSLAGAGGGYGYTF. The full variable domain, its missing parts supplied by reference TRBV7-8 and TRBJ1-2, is GAGVSQSPRYKVAKRGQDVALRCDPISGHVSLFWYQQALGQGPEFLTYFQNEAQLDKSGLPSDRFFAERPEGSVSTLKIQRTQQEDSAVYLCASSLAGAGGGYGYTFGSGTRLTVV.

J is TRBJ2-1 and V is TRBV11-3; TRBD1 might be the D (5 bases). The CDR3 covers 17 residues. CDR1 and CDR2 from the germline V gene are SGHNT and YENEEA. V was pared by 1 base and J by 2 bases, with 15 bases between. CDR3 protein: CASSLGGPPRPYNEQFF. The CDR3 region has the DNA TGTGCCAGCAGCTTAGGGGGCCCACCCCGGCCCTACAATGAGCAGTTCTTC. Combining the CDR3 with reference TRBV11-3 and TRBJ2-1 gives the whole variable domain EAGVVQSPRYKIIEKKQPVAFWCNPISGHNTLYWYLQNLGQGPELLIRYENEEAVDDSQLPKDRFSAERLKGVDSTLKIQPAELGDSAVYLCASSLGGPPRPYNEQFFGPGTRLTVL.

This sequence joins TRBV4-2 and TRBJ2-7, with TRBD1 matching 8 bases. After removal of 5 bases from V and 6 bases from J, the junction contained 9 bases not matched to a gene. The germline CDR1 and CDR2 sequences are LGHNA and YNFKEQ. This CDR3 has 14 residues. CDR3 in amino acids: CASSLAQGAGEQYF. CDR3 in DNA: TGTGCCAGCAGCTTAGCCCAGGGGGCAGGCGAGCAGTACTTC.

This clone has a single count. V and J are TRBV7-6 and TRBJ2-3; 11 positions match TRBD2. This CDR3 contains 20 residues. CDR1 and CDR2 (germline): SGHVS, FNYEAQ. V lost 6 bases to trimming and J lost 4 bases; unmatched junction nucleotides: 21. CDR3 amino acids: CASSPRGGTSGSVGSDTQYF. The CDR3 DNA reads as TGTGCCAGCAGTCCCCGAGGAGGGACTAGCGGTAGCGTGGGGTCAGATACGCAGTATTTT.

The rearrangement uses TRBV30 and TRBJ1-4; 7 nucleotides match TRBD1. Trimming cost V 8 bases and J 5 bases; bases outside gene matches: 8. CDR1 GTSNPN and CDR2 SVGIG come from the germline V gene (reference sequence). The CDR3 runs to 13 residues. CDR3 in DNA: TGTGCCGGTAGACAGGGTGGGAATGAAAAACTGTTTTTT. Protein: CAGRQGGNEKLFF.

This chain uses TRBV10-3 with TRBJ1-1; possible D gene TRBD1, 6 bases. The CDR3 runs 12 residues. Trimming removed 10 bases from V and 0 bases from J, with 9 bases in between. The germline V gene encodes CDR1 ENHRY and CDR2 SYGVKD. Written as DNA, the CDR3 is TGTGCCACCCGGGGGCTGAACACTGAAGCTTTCTTT. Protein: CATRGLNTEAFF.

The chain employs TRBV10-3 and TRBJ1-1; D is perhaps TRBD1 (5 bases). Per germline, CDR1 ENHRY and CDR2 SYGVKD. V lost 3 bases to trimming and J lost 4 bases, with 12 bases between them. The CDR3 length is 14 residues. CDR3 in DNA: TGTGCCATCAGTGATGGGGGAGGGTTCACTGAAGCTTTCTTT. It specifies CAISDGGGFTEAFF.

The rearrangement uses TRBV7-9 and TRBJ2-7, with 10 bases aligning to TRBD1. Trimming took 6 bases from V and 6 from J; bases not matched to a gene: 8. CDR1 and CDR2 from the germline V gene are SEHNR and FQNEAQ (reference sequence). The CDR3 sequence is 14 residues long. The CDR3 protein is CASRSTGGEGEQYF. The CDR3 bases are TGTGCCAGCAGATCGACAGGGGGCGAAGGCGAGCAGTACTTC.

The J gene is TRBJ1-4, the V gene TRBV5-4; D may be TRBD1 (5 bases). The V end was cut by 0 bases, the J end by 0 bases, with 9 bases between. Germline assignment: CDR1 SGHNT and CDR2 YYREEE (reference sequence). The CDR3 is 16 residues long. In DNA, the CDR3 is TGTGCCAGCAGCTTGGGGGGCCCTGCAACTAATGAAAAACTGTTTTTT. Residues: CASSLGGPATNEKLFF. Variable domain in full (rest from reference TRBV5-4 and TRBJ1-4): ETGVTQSPTHLIKTRGQQVTLRCSSQSGHNTVSWYQQALGQGPQFIFQYYREEENGRGNFPPRFSGLQFPNYSSELNVNALELDDSALYLCASSLGGPATNEKLFFGSGTQLSVL.

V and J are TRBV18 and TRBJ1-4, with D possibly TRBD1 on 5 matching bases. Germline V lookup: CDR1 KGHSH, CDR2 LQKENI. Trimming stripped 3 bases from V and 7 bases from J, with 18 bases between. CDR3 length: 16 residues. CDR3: CASSPQPAGVSEKLFF. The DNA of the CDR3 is TGTGCCAGCTCACCCCAACCTGCGGGGGTTAGTGAAAAACTGTTTTTT.

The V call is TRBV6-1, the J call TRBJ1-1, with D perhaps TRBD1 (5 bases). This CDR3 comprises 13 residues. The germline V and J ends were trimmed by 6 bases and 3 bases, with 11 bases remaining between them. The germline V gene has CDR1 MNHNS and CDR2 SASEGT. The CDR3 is CASRRGRDTEAFF. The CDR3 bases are TGTGCCAGCAGGAGGGGCCGGGACACTGAAGCTTTCTTT.

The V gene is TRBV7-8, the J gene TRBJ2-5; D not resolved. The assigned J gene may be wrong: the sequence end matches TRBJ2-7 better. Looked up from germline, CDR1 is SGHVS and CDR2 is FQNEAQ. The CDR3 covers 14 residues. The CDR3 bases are TGTGCCAGCAGCTTAGACAAGAGCTCCTACGAGCAGTACTTC. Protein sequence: CASSLDKSSYEQYF.

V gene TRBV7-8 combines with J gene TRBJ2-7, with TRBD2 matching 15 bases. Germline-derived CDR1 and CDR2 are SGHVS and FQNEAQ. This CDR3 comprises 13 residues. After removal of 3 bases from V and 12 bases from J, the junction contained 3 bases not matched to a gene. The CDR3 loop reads CASSFRTSGRAYF. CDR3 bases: TGTGCCAGCAGCTTTCGGACTAGCGGGAGGGCGTACTTC.

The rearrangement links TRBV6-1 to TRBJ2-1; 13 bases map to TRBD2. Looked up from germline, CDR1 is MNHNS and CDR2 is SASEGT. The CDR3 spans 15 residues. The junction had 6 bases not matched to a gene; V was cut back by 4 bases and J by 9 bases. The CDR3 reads CASSGTSGGASEQFF. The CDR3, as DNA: TGTGCCAGCAGTGGAACTAGCGGGGGGGCCAGTGAGCAGTTCTTC.

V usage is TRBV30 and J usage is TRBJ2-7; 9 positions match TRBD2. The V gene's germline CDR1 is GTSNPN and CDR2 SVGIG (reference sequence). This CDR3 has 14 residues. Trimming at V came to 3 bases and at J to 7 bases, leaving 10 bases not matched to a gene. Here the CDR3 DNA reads TGTGCCTGGAGAAACCCGGGCGGGAGGGAGGAGCAGTACTTC. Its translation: CAWRNPGGREEQYF.

The CDR3 reads CASSPTGTNTEAFF. In nucleotides, the CDR3 is TGTGCCAGCAGCCCGACAGGAACGAACACTGAAGCTTTCTTT. The chain combines TRBV27 with TRBJ1-1, with a tentative D call TRBD1 (6 bases). The CDR3 loop spans 14 amino acids. V was shortened by 6 bases and J by 1 base, with 12 bases between the two germline ends. The germline CDR1 and CDR2 sequences are MNHEY and SMNVEV (reference sequence).

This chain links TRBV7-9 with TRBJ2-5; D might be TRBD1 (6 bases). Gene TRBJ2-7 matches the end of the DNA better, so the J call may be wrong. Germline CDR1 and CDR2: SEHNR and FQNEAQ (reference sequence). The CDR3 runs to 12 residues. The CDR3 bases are TGTGCCGGCGCCGGGACACCCTACGAGCAGTACTTC. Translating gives CAGAGTPYEQYF.